This TCR beta chain is from a study of blood T cell repertoires in COVID-19. As for the study in general: Acute and convalescent COVID-19 samples came from the United States, Italy and Spain.

Per germline, CDR1 LGHDT and CDR2 YNNKEL (reference sequence). The J segment lost 6 bases and the V segment lost 1 base, leaving 10 bases of the junction unmatched. The CDR3 extends over 16 amino acids. Sequencing was performed with immunoSEQ multiplex PCR; in TCRdb, only in-frame clones are kept and a portion is missing. The data show 150,000 or so clones, more than 65% seen once. This clonotype originated in a middle-aged man who had recovered from COVID-19. Sequenced sample: PBMCs or T cells enriched from blood (not recorded which). This chain links TRBV3-1 (or the pseudogene TRBV3-2) with TRBJ1-1; TRBD1 aligns across 8 bases. The CDR3 region has the DNA TGTGCCAGCAGCCAAGTTCTCGCAGGGGGCGCCGCTGAAGCTTTCTTT. Its protein product is CASSQVLAGGAAEAFF.